The clone carrying this T cell receptor beta chain was counted a few times. Antigen unknown. From the reads, TCRdb called clonotypes with MiXCR, one entry per CDR3 protein. This repertoire shows approximately 140,000 distinct CDR3 sequences, roughly 25% found once; its top ten account for around 32%. The V end lost 6 bases, the J end lost 1 base, and 18 bases lay between the germline ends. The length of the CDR3 is 16 residues. Germline V gene sequence: CDR1 MDHEN, CDR2 SYDVKM. This entry belongs to a study of T cell repertoires in cytomegalovirus infection. This TCR derives from a human donor in good health (CMV status not recorded). Some clones in this sample may be carry-over from other donors' samples. Sequencing was performed on PBMCs, sequenced either directly or after in vitro stimulation (not recorded which). The gene calls are TRBV28 and TRBJ1-1; D is possibly TRBD1 (6 bases). CDR3 nucleotide sequence: TGTGCCAGCAGCCCCCCCCTGGACAGATGGAACACTGAAGCTTTCTTT. The encoded protein is CASSPPLDRWNTEAFF.